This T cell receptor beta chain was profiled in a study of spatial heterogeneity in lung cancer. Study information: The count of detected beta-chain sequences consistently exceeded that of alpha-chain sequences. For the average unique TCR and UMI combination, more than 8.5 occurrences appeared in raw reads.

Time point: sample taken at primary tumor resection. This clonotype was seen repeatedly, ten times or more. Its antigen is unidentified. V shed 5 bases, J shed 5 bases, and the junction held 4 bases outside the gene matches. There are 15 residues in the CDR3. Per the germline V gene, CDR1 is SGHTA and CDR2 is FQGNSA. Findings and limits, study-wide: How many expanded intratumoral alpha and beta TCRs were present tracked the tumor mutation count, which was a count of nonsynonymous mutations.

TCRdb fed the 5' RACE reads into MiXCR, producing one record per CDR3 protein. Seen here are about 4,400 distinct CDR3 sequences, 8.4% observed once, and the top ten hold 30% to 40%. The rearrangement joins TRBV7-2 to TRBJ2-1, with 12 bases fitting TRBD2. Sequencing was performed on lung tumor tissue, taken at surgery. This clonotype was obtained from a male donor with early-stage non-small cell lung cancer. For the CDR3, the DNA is TGTGCCAGCAGCCGCTCTAGCGGGGGGGACAATGAGCAGTTCTTC. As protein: CASSRSSGGDNEQFF.